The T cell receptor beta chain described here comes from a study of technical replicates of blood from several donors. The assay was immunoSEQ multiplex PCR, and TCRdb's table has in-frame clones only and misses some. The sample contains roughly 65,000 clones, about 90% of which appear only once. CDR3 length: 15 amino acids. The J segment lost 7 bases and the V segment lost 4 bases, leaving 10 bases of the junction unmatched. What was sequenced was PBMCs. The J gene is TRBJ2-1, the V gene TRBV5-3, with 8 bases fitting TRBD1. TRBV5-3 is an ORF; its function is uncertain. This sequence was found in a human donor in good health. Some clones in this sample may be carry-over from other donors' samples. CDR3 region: CARSGTGTGGNEQFF. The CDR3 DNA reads TGTGCCAGAAGCGGGACCGGGACAGGTGGGAATGAGCAGTTCTTC.